The T cell receptor (beta chain) under discussion was sequenced for a study of shared clonotypes between healthy human individuals. V shed 0 bases and J shed 2 bases, with 7 bases lying between them. Germline V lookup: CDR1 SGDLS, CDR2 YYNGEE. This CDR3 is built from 14 residues. Data came from immunoSEQ multiplex PCR; TCRdb stores just in-frame clones and leaves some out. The sample includes 550,000 to 750,000 clones, 95% of them seen just once. CD45RO-negative cells were positively selected for CCR7, leaving out terminally differentiated effector memory CD45RA+ cells. This chain uses TRBV9 with TRBJ2-3; D ambiguous. The origin of this receptor is a woman aged 25 to 39 in good health. Sequencing used naive CD8+ T cells sorted from blood. For the CDR3, the DNA is TGTGCCAGCAGCGTAGGAGCAGACACAGATACGCAGTATTTT. Its protein is CASSVGADTDTQYF. Full variable domain (rest looked up from reference TRBV9 and TRBJ2-3): DSGVTQTPKHLITATGQRVTLRCSPRSGDLSVYWYQQSLDQGLQFLIQYYNGEERAKGNILERFSAQQFPDLHSELNLSSLELGDSALYFCASSVGADTDTQYFGPGTRLTVL.